This entry concerns a single T cell receptor beta chain. What it binds is not known. This specimen belongs to a study of CD8 T cells in Susac syndrome. As for the study in general: At the time their blood was drawn, patients with Susac syndrome were either therapy-naive, on corticosteroids (with some of them also receiving intravenous immunoglobulin), or on intravenous immunoglobulin alone. Regarding the study as a whole: In total CD8+ repertoires, over 15 Susac-specific public clones were found, and CD8+ TEMRA repertoires had 4 to 6.

Reverse transcription of about 0.45 to 1 ug RNA was carried out with random hexamers. Across 54 Vbeta and 13 Jbeta, TCR beta CDR3 was amplified with immunoSEQ multiplex PCR. TCRdb passed the immunoSEQ multiplex PCR reads through MiXCR, listing each CDR3 protein once. The repertoire holds 75,000 to 100,000 distinct CDR3 sequences, with around 95% as singletons. With 2 bases clipped from V and 6 bases from J, the junction kept 1 base outside the gene matches. The CDR3 is 14 amino acids. Germline-derived CDR1 and CDR2 are LNHDA and SQIVND (reference sequence). The T cells that were sequenced for TCR beta were CD8+ and CD4+ cells from blood.

This chain links TRBV19 with TRBJ2-1, with 10 nucleotides matching TRBD2. This TCR derives from a human donor with Susac syndrome. The sample taken for sequencing was CD8+ T cells from PBMCs. The CDR3: CASSILAGANEQFF. CDR3 bases: TGTGCCAGTAGTATACTAGCGGGAGCCAATGAGCAGTTCTTC.